The text below deals with one T cell receptor beta chain. Trimming pared 7 bases from V and 4 bases from J, leaving 19 bases between. Per the germline V gene, CDR1 is MNHEY and CDR2 is SVGAGI. This CDR3 contains 16 residues. This record comes from a study of patients and donors after allogeneic stem cell transplantation. One entry per CDR3 protein, called by TCRdb with MiXCR from the RT-PCR reads. The sample shows approximately 200,000 distinct CDR3 sequences, around two fifths of them seen only once. The V gene is TRBV6-5, the J gene TRBJ2-2, with a weak D call TRBD1 (5 bases). The source material was blood, either unsorted or a sorted T cell fraction (not recorded which). The source of this sequence is a human donor who was either an allogeneic HSCT recipient or a stem cell or donor lymphocyte infusion donor (not recorded which). It is not recorded whose cells these are; they may come from a transplant donor. The CDR3 sequence: CASTSKGLGRTGELFF. In DNA form, the CDR3 reads TGTGCCAGCACTTCGAAGGGGTTAGGGCGCACCGGGGAGCTGTTTTTT.